The 14 T cell receptor beta chains reported below all come from one sample, sequenced in a study of blood T cell repertoires in COVID-19. Sequencing used immunoSEQ multiplex PCR; TCRdb keeps in-frame clones, though not all of them. The data contain about 62,000 clones, 80% to 90% of them singletons. Sequencing input: peripheral blood. The receptor source for this set is a woman aged 80 or over with acute or convalescent COVID-19.

The chain is built from TRBV5-4 and TRBJ1-3; 8 bases fit TRBD1. Trimming cost V 3 bases and J 5 bases; bases outside gene matches: 7. Per the germline V gene, CDR1 is SGHNT and CDR2 is YYREEE (reference sequence). The CDR3 runs 15 residues. The CDR3 here is CASSSMSGGRNTIYF. CDR3 in DNA: TGTGCCAGCAGCTCCATGTCAGGGGGCAGAAACACCATATATTTT. Together with reference TRBV5-4 and TRBJ1-3, the CDR3 gives the full variable domain: ETGVTQSPTHLIKTRGQQVTLRCSSQSGHNTVSWYQQALGQGPQFIFQYYREEENGRGNFPPRFSGLQFPNYSSELNVNALELDDSALYLCASSSMSGGRNTIYFGEGSWLTVV.

The rearrangement uses TRBV10-3 and TRBJ1-5; possible D gene TRBD1, 6 bases. In germline, CDR1 is ENHRY, CDR2 SYGVKD. The germline V and J ends were trimmed by 0 bases and 7 bases, with 13 bases remaining between them. The CDR3 loop spans 15 amino acids. The CDR3 DNA sequence: TGTGCCATCAGTGAGTCGGCAGGGGAAGGGCAGCCCCAGCATTTT. Its translation is CAISESAGEGQPQHF.

This sequence joins TRBV18 and TRBJ2-5; a weak D match, TRBD1 (6 bases). The length of the CDR3 is 14 residues. V lost 4 bases, J lost 5 bases, and 14 bases lay in between. Germline V gene sequence: CDR1 KGHSH, CDR2 LQKENI. The CDR3 DNA sequence: TGTGCCAGCTCACGAGAGGGGGAAAGGGAGACCCAGTACTTC. It translates to CASSREGERETQYF.

V is TRBV7-3 and J is TRBJ1-1; 9 positions agree with TRBD1. V gave up 5 bases and J gave up 11 bases; unmatched junction bases: 6. CDR3 size: 12 residues. Germline CDR1 and CDR2: SGHTA and FQGTGA. The CDR3 sequence: CASSGRTGEAFF. In DNA form, the CDR3 reads TGTGCCAGCAGCGGCCGGACAGGGGAGGCTTTCTTT.

CDR3: CASSSGPYNEQFF. The CDR3 nucleotides read TGTGCCAGCTCCTCCGGTCCCTACAATGAGCAGTTCTTC. The chain employs TRBV18 and TRBJ2-1, with no clear D. This CDR3 spans 13 amino acids. Germline V CDR1 and CDR2: KGHSH, LQKENI. Deletions cut 6 bases from V and 2 bases from J, with 8 bases between.

This chain connects TRBV19 to TRBJ2-3; possibly TRBD2 for D (6 bases). The V and J ends lost 5 bases and 3 bases respectively, with 15 bases between them. The CDR3 has 15 amino acids. Germline CDR1 LNHDA, CDR2 SQIVND (reference sequence). The CDR3: CASSRLEGETDTQYF. The CDR3 nucleotides are TGTGCCAGTAGTCGACTAGAAGGGGAGACAGATACGCAGTATTTT.

Here the CDR3 DNA reads TGTGCCAGCAGCCAAGATCTTTGGGGCAACTATGGCTACACCTTC. Translated, it gives CASSQDLWGNYGYTF. The chain links TRBV4-2 to TRBJ1-2, with D tentatively TRBD1 (5 bases). This CDR3 is built from 15 residues. With 0 bases removed from V and 2 bases from J, the gap between germline ends came to 10 bases. The V gene's germline CDR1 is LGHNA and CDR2 YNFKEQ.

The chain combines TRBV5-1 with TRBJ1-2, with D possibly matching TRBD1 (5 bases). The germline V gene has CDR1 SGHRS and CDR2 YFSETQ. The CDR3 runs 14 residues. The V end was cut by 5 bases, the J end by 0 bases, with 11 bases between. This chain's CDR3 is CASRPGGSNYGYTF. Here the CDR3 DNA reads TGCGCCAGCAGGCCGGGGGGATCTAACTATGGCTACACCTTC.

The chain carries TRBV6-4 and TRBJ2-1; D may be TRBD1 (6 bases). V shed 4 bases and J shed 6 bases, with 10 bases lying between them. The CDR3 extends over 13 amino acids. Germline-derived CDR1 and CDR2 are MRHNA and SNTAGT. The chain's CDR3 is CASSVGQINEQFF. The CDR3 DNA reads as TGTGCCAGCAGTGTTGGACAGATCAATGAGCAGTTCTTC.

The chain links TRBV5-1 to TRBJ1-6; 10 bases match TRBD1. CDR3 length: 15 amino acids. Germline CDR1 and CDR2: SGHRS and YFSETQ. J was trimmed by 9 bases and V by 3 bases; bases with no gene match: 6. The CDR3 coding sequence is TGCGCCAGCAGCTCCCGGACAGGGGGAGGTTCACCCCTCCACTTT. This translates into CASSSRTGGGSPLHF.

This clone was observed a few times. The chain uses TRBV5-4 and TRBJ1-2, with D maybe TRBD1 (5 bases). The CDR3 totals 14 residues. From germline, CDR1 is SGHNT and CDR2 YYREEE (reference sequence). Trimming took 4 bases from V and 8 from J, leaving 18 bases between them. The CDR3 DNA sequence: TGTGCCAGCAGCGCCCCCGGGGGATTATGGGGCTACACCTTC. Its translation is CASSAPGGLWGYTF.

The chain combines TRBV4-3 with TRBJ2-1; D uncertain. The V end lost 1 base, the J end lost 1 base, and 5 bases lay between the germline ends. The germline V gene encodes CDR1 LGHNA and CDR2 YSLEER. This CDR3 contains 14 residues. The CDR3 DNA follows: TGCGCCAGCAGCCAAGCCTTTTCCTACAATGAGCAGTTCTTC. It is translated as CASSQAFSYNEQFF.

V gene TRBV18 combines with J gene TRBJ2-1, with D possibly being TRBD2 (6 bases). This CDR3 has 14 amino acids. Germline CDR1 and CDR2: KGHSH and LQKENI. Trimming removed 3 bases from V and 10 bases from J, with 16 bases in between. CDR3 residues: CASSPGAGGQEQFF. In DNA, the CDR3 is TGTGCCAGCTCACCTGGAGCGGGTGGTCAAGAGCAGTTCTTC.

CDR3 coding DNA: TGCGCCAGCAGCCAGGAATGGACAGGGGAGGGTAACTATGGCTACACCTTC. Protein: CASSQEWTGEGNYGYTF. This chain uses TRBV4-1 with TRBJ1-2, with 9 nucleotides matching TRBD1. CDR1 is MGHRA, CDR2 YSYEKL, per germline. The CDR3 runs 17 residues. After removal of 3 bases from V and 1 base from J, the junction contained 9 bases not matched to a gene.